This entry features one T cell receptor (beta chain) sequence. Its antigen remains unidentified. During corrective heart surgery, resections were taken, and the thymus tissue came from them. Here immunoSEQ multiplex PCR was the method, and the copy in TCRdb shows in-frame clones only, minus some. The sample records some 130,000 clones, around 96% being singletons. V shed 1 base and J shed 7 bases, with 13 bases lying between them. From germline, CDR1 is SEHNR and CDR2 FQNEAQ (reference sequence). The CDR3 spans 15 residues. The data are from a study of human thymus T cells. Regarding the study as a whole: Thymic and blood repertoires appeared to show biased V and J gene usage. Thymic repertoires overlap heavily among unrelated individuals, related research has reported.

The TCR comes from a boy younger than two with a congenital heart defect but otherwise immunologically healthy. Sequencing input: thymus tissue. V and J are TRBV7-9 and TRBJ1-4, with D perhaps TRBD1 (6 bases). The CDR3 is CASSLGRRGGEKLFF. The DNA for the CDR3 is TGTGCCAGCAGCTTAGGCCGGAGAGGGGGTGAAAAACTGTTTTTT. Combining the CDR3 with reference TRBV7-9 and TRBJ1-4 gives the whole variable domain DTGVSQNPRHKITKRGQNVTFRCDPISEHNRLYWYRQTLGQGPEFLTYFQNEAQLEKSRLLSDRFSAERPKGSFSTLEIQRTEQGDSAMYLCASSLGRRGGEKLFFGSGTQLSVL.